One T cell receptor beta chain is described in this entry. The antigen is undetermined. Its ends do not fully match the called genes, so a read error is possible. The data were obtained in a study of blood T cells in healthy people across ages. Broader study findings: Unknown CMV status may confound age-related changes in expanded clones.

A sample-barcoded 5' primer and a J-beta primer mix were used in a second PCR of roughly 7 to 11 cycles. Every cDNA molecule bore a tag from a template-switch adaptor containing 12 random nucleotides. TCRdb used MiXCR to reprocess the 5' RACE reads, holding one entry per CDR3 protein. This sample has about 1.8 million distinct CDR3 sequences; about 50% occur once, and the top ten carry 2.1%. The CDR3 is 16 residues long. The germline V gene has CDR1 DFQATT and CDR2 SNEGSKA (reference sequence). Sequencing input: blood. This chain links TRBV20-1 with TRBJ2-3, with a possible D match to TRBD1 (5 bases). The TCR sequence derives from a woman aged 40 to 50 in good health. CDR3 nucleotides: TGCAGTGCTAGAGTGAAGCCAGGACAAAAGTCAGATGCGCAGTATTTT. This gives the protein CSARVKPGQKSDAQYF.